The rows below give T cell receptor beta chains drawn from one sample of a study of cytomegalovirus exposure and HLA in healthy donors. The data were produced by immunoSEQ multiplex PCR, yet TCRdb's version contains in-frame clones alone and is incomplete. Of 190,000 or so clones listed, about four fifths are singletons. Sequenced material: PBMCs. These receptor sequences come from a male donor in good health and CMV-seropositive. The conserved cysteine and the conserved F or W are not part of the CDR3 here.

12	TRBV19	TRBJ1-4	ASSIGTGNEKLF
14	TRBV7-6	TRBJ2-1	ASSVPVAGGYNEQF
13	TRBV6-5	TRBJ2-7	ASSYTRPGPYEQY
12	TRBV27	TRBJ2-7	ASSFAGGSYEQY
13	TRBV7-9	TRBJ1-4	ASSSTGRFNEKLF
11	TRBV27	TRBJ1-2	ASSEGAQYGYT
17	TRBV27	TRBJ2-6	ASSFFEDNPTPGANVLT
13	TRBV7-9	TRBJ2-6	ASPFGGAGANVLT
13	TRBV9	TRBJ2-2	ASSVGYQGAGELF
12	TRBV7-9	TRBJ1-4	ASSSGQGGEKLF
13	TRBV4-1	TRBJ2-1	ASSQGTSGFDEQF
12	TRBV2	TRBJ2-2	ASSEVASTGELF
14	TRBV29-1	TRBJ2-5	SVEGASSGVGETQY